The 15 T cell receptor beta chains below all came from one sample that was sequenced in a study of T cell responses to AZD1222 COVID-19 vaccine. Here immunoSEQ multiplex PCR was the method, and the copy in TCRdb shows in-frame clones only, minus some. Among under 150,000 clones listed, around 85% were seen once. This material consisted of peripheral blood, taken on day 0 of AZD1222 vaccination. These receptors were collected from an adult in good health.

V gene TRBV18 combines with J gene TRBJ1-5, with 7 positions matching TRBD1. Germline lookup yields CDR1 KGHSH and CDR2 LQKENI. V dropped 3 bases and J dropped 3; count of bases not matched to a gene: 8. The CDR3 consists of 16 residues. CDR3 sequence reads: CASSPDGTVYNQPQHF. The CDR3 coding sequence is TGTGCCAGCTCACCCGATGGGACAGTATACAATCAGCCCCAGCATTTT. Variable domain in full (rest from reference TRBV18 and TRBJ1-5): NAGVMQNPRHLVRRRGQEARLRCSPMKGHSHVYWYRQLPEEGLKFMVYLQKENIIDESGMPKERFSAEFPKEGPSILRIQQVVRGDSAAYFCASSPDGTVYNQPQHFGDGTRLSIL.

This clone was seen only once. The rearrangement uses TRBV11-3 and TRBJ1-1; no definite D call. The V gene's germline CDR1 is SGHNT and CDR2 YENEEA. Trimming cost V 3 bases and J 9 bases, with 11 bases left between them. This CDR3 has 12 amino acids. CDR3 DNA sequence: TGTGCCAGCAGCTTCGGATTATGGCAAGCTTTCTTT. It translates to CASSFGLWQAFF.

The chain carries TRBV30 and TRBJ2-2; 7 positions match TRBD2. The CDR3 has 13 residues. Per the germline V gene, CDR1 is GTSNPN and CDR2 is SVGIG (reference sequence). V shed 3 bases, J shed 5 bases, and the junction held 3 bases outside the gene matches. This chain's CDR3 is CAWRLGGTGELFF. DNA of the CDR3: TGTGCCTGGAGGTTGGGGGGGACCGGGGAGCTGTTTTTT. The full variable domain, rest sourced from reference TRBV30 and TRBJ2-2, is SQTIHQWPATLVQPVGSPLSLECTVEGTSNPNLYWYRQAAGRGLQLLFYSVGIGQISSEVPQNLSASRPQDRQFILSSKKLLLSDSGFYLCAWRLGGTGELFFGEGSRLTVL.

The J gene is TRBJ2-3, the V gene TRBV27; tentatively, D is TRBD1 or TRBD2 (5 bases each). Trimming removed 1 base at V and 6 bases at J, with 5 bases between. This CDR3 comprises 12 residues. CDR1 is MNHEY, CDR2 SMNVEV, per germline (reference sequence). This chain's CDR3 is CASSLWGDTQYF. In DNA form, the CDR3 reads TGTGCCAGCAGTTTATGGGGGGATACGCAGTATTTT.

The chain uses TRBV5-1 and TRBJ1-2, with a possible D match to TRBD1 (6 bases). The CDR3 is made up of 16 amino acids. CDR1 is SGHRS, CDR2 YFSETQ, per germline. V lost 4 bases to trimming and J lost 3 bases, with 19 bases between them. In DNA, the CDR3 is TGCGCCAGCAGCCCACAAAGGGGGAGAGGGGACTATGGCTACACCTTC. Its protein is CASSPQRGRGDYGYTF.

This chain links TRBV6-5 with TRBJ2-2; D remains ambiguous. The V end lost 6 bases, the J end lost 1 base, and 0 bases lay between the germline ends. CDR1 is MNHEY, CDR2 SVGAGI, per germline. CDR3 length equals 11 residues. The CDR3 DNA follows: TGTGCCAGCAGGAACACCGGGGAGCTGTTTTTT. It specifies CASRNTGELFF.

The CDR3, as DNA: TGTGCCAGCTCACTTAACATGGAGACTGAAGCTTTCTTT. Protein sequence: CASSLNMETEAFF. This chain uses TRBV18 with TRBJ1-1; D gene ambiguous. CDR3 size: 13 residues. Trimming shortened V by 4 bases and J by 5 bases, and 11 bases separated the two germline ends. Germline V gene data show CDR1 as KGHSH and CDR2 as LQKENI. Filled out from reference TRBV18 and TRBJ1-1, the complete variable domain reads NAGVMQNPRHLVRRRGQEARLRCSPMKGHSHVYWYRQLPEEGLKFMVYLQKENIIDESGMPKERFSAEFPKEGPSILRIQQVVRGDSAAYFCASSLNMETEAFFGQGTRLTVV.

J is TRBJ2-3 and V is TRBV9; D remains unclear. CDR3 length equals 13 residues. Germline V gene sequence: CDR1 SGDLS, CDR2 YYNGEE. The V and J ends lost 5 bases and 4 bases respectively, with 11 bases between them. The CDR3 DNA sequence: TGTGCCAGCAGTACTGTTGGGGCAGATACGCAGTATTTT. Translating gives CASSTVGADTQYF.

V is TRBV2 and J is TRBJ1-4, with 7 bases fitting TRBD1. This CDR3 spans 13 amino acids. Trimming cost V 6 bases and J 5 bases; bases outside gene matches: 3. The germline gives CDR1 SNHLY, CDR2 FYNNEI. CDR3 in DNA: TGTGCCAGCAGGACAGGGTCAAATGAAAAACTGTTTTTT. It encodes CASRTGSNEKLFF.

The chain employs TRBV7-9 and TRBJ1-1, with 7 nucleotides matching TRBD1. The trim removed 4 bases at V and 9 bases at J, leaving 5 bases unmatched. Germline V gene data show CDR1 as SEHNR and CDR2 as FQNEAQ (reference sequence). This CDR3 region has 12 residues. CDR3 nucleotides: TGTGCCAGCAGCTGGGGGAGGGGGCAAGCTTTCTTT. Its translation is CASSWGRGQAFF.

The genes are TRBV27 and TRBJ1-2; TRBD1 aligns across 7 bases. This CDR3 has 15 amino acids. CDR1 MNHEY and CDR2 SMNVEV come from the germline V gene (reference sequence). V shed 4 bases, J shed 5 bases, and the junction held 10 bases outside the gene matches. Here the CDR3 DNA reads TGTGCCAGCAGTTCGCCCCAGGGGGGGGTTTATGGCTACACCTTC. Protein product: CASSSPQGGVYGYTF.

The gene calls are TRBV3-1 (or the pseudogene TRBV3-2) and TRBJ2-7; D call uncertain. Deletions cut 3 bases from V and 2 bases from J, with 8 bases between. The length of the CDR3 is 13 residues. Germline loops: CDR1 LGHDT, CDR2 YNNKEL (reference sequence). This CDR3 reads CASSHRTPYEQYF. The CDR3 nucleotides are TGTGCCAGCAGCCATCGGACGCCCTACGAGCAGTACTTC.

The CDR3: CASTPRGTGGTGYGYTF. CDR3 sequence (DNA): TGTGCCAGTACCCCCAGGGGGACAGGGGGCACTGGCTATGGCTACACCTTC. The genes are TRBV19 and TRBJ1-2; 12 bases line up with TRBD1. Germline V gene sequence: CDR1 LNHDA, CDR2 SQIVND (reference sequence). The CDR3 contains 17 residues. The trim removed 7 bases at V and 4 bases at J, leaving 13 bases unmatched.

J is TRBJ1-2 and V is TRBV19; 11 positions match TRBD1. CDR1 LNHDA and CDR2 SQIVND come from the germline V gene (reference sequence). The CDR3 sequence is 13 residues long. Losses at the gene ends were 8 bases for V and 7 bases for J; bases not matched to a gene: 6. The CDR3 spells CASGRGQGGGYTF. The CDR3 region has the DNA TGTGCCAGTGGCCGGGGACAGGGGGGTGGCTACACCTTC.

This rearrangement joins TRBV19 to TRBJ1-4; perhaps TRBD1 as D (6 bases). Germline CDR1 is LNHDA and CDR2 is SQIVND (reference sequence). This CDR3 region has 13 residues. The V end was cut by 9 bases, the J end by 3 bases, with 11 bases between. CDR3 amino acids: CASLRGPNEKLFF. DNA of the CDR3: TGTGCCAGCCTCCGGGGGCCTAATGAAAAACTGTTTTTT.